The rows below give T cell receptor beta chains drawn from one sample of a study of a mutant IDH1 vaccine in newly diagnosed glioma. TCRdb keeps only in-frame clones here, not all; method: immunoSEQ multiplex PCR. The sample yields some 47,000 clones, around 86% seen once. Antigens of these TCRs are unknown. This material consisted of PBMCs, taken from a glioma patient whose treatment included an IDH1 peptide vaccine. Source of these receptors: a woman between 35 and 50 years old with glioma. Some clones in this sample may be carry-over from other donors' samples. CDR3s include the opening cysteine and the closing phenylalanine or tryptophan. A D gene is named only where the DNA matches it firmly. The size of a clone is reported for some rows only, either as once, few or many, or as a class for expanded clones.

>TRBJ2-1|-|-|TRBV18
CASSPLTNNEQFF
TGTGCCAGCTCACCATTGACCAACAATGAGCAGTTCTTC
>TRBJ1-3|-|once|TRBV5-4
CASSLGADLPGNTIYF
TGTGCCAGCAGCTTGGGAGCAGACTTGCCTGGAAACACCATATATTTT
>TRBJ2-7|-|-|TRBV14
CASSQELWPYEQYF
TGTGCCAGCAGCCAAGAGCTATGGCCATACGAGCAGTACTTC
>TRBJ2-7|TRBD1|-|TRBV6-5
CASSRTGTGTYEQYF
TGTGCCAGCAGTCGAACCGGGACAGGGACCTACGAGCAGTACTTC
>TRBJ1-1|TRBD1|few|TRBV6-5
CASSYSDLGGSEAFF
TGTGCCAGCAGTTACTCCGATTTAGGGGGCTCTGAAGCTTTCTTT
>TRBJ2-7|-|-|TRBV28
CASSFHGSGLYEQYF
TGTGCCAGCAGTTTTCATGGGAGCGGACTCTACGAGCAGTACTTC
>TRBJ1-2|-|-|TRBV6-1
CASTQGSGYTF
TGTGCCAGCACTCAGGGTTCTGGCTACACCTTC
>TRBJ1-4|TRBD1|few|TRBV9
CASGQGGEKLFF
TGTGCCAGCGGACAGGGCGGTGAAAAACTGTTTTTT
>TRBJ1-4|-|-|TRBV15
CASRVGATNEKLFF
TGTGCCAGCCGGGTAGGGGCCACTAATGAAAAACTGTTTTTT
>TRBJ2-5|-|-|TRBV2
CASSVKGAGETQYF
TGTGCCAGCAGTGTTAAGGGGGCGGGGGAGACCCAGTACTTC
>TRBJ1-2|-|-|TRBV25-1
CASSEGGSRAWYGYTF
TGTGCCAGCAGTGAAGGAGGCTCGCGAGCGTGGTATGGCTACACCTTC
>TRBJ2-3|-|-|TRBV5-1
CASKWVLETDTQYF
TGCGCCAGCAAATGGGTGCTAGAAACAGATACGCAGTATTTT
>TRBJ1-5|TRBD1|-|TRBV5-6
CASSSGGNRGANQPQHF
TGTGCCAGCAGCAGCGGGGGGAACAGGGGCGCCAATCAGCCCCAGCATTTT
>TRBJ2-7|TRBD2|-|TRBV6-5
CASSYSRGRVYEQYF
TGTGCCAGCAGTTACTCTCGCGGGAGGGTCTACGAGCAGTACTTC
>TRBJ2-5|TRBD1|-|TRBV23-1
CASTVGTGYRETQYF
TGCGCCAGCACCGTCGGGACAGGGTATAGGGAGACCCAGTACTTC
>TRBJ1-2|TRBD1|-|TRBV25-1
CASSDRTGGRYGYTF
TGTGCCAGCAGTGATCGGACAGGGGGCCGATATGGCTACACCTTC
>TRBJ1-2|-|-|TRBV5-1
CASSFGSADGYTF
TGCGCCAGCAGCTTTGGAAGCGCTGATGGCTACACCTTC